Sequencing of this T cell receptor beta chain was carried out in a study of blood T cells in healthy people across ages. Primed by a sample-barcoded 5' primer and a J-beta primer mix, a second PCR proceeded for 7 to 11 cycles. TCRdb analysed the 5' RACE reads with MiXCR anew, one entry per CDR3 protein. The table has hundreds of thousands of distinct CDR3 sequences, 20% to 25% seen once. Remarks on this clonotype: Antigen specificity is unknown.

Study outcomes and limitations: The study found more naive CD4+ cells and higher diversity in long-lived than aged donors. In the absence of known donor CMV status, changes in expanded clonotypes were possibly confounded.

Germline CDR1 reads SGHTA; CDR2 reads FQGTGA. Germline trimming cut 5 bases from V and 10 bases from J; bases unmatched to any gene: 8. The CDR3 has 14 amino acids. Per sample, extraction of total RNA gave at least 5 micrograms in every case. The TCR originated in a man aged 70 or older in good health. Sequenced: blood. The chain has TRBV7-3 and TRBJ2-1; 10 bases match TRBD2. The CDR3 nucleotides are TGTGCCAGCAGCCCAAGCCTAGCGGGAGTAGAGCAGTTCTTC. It codes for CASSPSLAGVEQFF.